The rows below give T cell receptor beta chains drawn from one sample of a study of shared clonotypes between healthy human individuals. Data came from immunoSEQ multiplex PCR; TCRdb stores just in-frame clones and leaves some out. The sample has about 1.1 million clones; roughly 74% are singletons. Source material: memory CD4+ T cells from PBMCs. The receptors derive from a man between 18 and 35 years old in good health. Some clones in this sample may be carry-over from other donors' samples. CDR3s include the opening cysteine and the closing phenylalanine or tryptophan. A D gene is named only where the DNA matches it firmly. Clone size appears in some rows only: once, few, many, or a class for an expanded clone.

D gene,J gene,clone size,V gene,CDR3 protein,CDR3 DNA
-,TRBJ1-2,-,TRBV5-8,CASSSPNRGYTF,TGTGCCAGCAGCTCCCCCAACCGTGGCTACACCTTC
-,TRBJ2-1,-,TRBV7-2,CASSLVRGLMFF,TGTGCCAGCAGCTTAGTTCGGGGACTTATGTTCTTC
-,TRBJ2-6,once,TRBV7-2,CASSLGPNSGANVLTF,TGTGCCAGCAGCTTGGGACCCAACTCTGGGGCCAACGTCCTGACTTTC
TRBD1,TRBJ2-1,-,TRBV4-3,CASSLLAGQGAHEQFF,TGCGCCAGCAGCCTACTCGCGGGACAGGGGGCCCATGAGCAGTTCTTC
TRBD1,TRBJ2-7,few,TRBV5-1,CASRPLQGQGIYEQYF,TGCGCCAGCAGGCCCCTCCAGGGACAGGGGATCTACGAGCAGTACTTC
-,TRBJ1-4,-,TRBV2,CASAPHRPNEKLFF,TGTGCCAGCGCCCCCCACAGACCTAATGAAAAACTGTTTTTT
-,TRBJ2-5,-,TRBV11-2,CASNGGGGGETQYF,TGTGCCAGCAACGGTGGGGGAGGAGGAGAGACCCAGTACTTC
-,TRBJ2-5,-,TRBV4-1,CASSRTFPQETQYF,TGCGCCAGCAGCCGAACTTTCCCTCAAGAGACCCAGTACTTC
-,TRBJ2-3,-,TRBV25-1,CASSLTDTQYF,TGTGCCAGCAGCCTAACAGATACGCAGTATTTT
TRBD1,TRBJ1-2,-,TRBV19,CASSRTGGGYGYTF,TGTGCCAGTAGCCGGACAGGGGGCGGGTATGGCTACACCTTC
-,TRBJ2-3,-,TRBV2,CASSDRGNTQYF,TGTGCCAGCAGTGACCGGGGTAATACGCAGTATTTT
TRBD1,TRBJ1-1,-,TRBV29-1,CSVEGGQGAAEAFF,TGCAGCGTTGAAGGGGGACAGGGGGCCGCTGAAGCTTTCTTT
-,TRBJ2-5,once,TRBV28,CASLRGTEYF,TGTGCCAGCCTTCGCGGGACTGAGTACTTC
TRBD1,TRBJ2-7,-,TRBV30,CAWSGQGTMGGAAAYEQYF,TGTGCCTGGAGTGGACAGGGGACGATGGGAGGTGCGGCTGCCTACGAGCAGTACTTC
TRBD2,TRBJ2-5,-,TRBV5-4,CASSGTSGRGGYQETQYF,TGTGCCAGCTCCGGGACTAGCGGGAGAGGGGGGTACCAAGAGACCCAGTACTTC
-,TRBJ2-7,-,TRBV28,CASSPGGGQTYEQYF,TGTGCCAGCAGCCCCGGAGGGGGACAGACCTACGAGCAGTACTTC
TRBD2,TRBJ2-3,-,TRBV2,CASGRRDYTDTQYF,TGTGCCAGCGGCCGCCGGGACTACACAGATACGCAGTATTTT
TRBD1,TRBJ1-1,-,TRBV5-1,CASSGSPVGTGNFKGAFF,TGCGCCAGCAGCGGGTCACCGGTCGGGACAGGGAACTTTAAGGGGGCTTTCTTT
TRBD2,TRBJ2-1,few,TRBV27,CASGLVRYNEQFF,TGTGCCAGCGGACTAGTACGTTACAATGAGCAGTTCTTC
-,TRBJ1-1,few,TRBV2,CASRNELIGAEAFF,TGTGCCAGCAGAAACGAGTTGATAGGCGCTGAAGCTTTCTTT
-,TRBJ1-2,-,TRBV5-1,CASSLGQPNYGYTF,TGCGCCAGCAGCTTGGGACAGCCAAACTATGGCTACACCTTC
TRBD1,TRBJ1-1,-,TRBV7-2,CASSPTGGWAEAFF,TGTGCCAGCAGTCCCACAGGGGGCTGGGCTGAAGCTTTCTTT
TRBD2,TRBJ2-1,-,TRBV5-6,CASSLDVLAEYNEQFF,TGTGCCAGCAGCTTGGATGTACTAGCGGAATACAATGAGCAGTTCTTC
-,TRBJ2-3,-,TRBV28,CASSAQWTDTQYF,TGTGCCAGCAGTGCACAATGGACAGATACGCAGTATTTT
-,TRBJ2-1,-,TRBV5-4,CASSLGLGSYNEQFF,TGTGCCAGCAGCTTGGGTCTAGGCTCCTACAATGAGCAGTTCTTC
TRBD2,TRBJ2-1,-,TRBV28,CASSLGSSGHNEQFF,TGTGCCAGCAGTTTAGGGTCTAGCGGCCACAATGAGCAGTTCTTC
-,TRBJ1-4,-,TRBV18,CASSSGHRSEKLFF,TGTGCCAGCTCATCGGGACACAGGAGCGAAAAACTGTTTTTT
-,TRBJ1-3,-,TRBV6-1,CASSEAGLSGNTIYF,TGTGCCAGCAGTGAAGCGGGACTCTCTGGAAACACCATATATTTT
-,TRBJ2-3,-,TRBV20-1,CSASRDTQYF,TGCAGTGCCAGCAGGGATACGCAGTATTTT
-,TRBJ1-1,-,TRBV30,CAWSRGPTEAFF,TGTGCCTGGAGTCGCGGACCCACTGAAGCTTTCTTT